A single sample gave rise to the 7 T cell receptor beta chains below, sequenced in a study of cytomegalovirus exposure and HLA in healthy donors (dated by TCRdb to the late 2010s). To prepare the library, the immunoSEQ multiplex PCR assay was applied. For the multiplex PCR, a mixture combining 60 forward primers for TCR Vbeta segments and 13 reverse primers for TCR Jbeta segments was used. TCRdb's version of the immuneACCESS table is confined to in-frame rearrangements and falls short of the full clone set. An unresolved V gene accounts for under half of the shortfall where checked; the remainder is of unknown origin. This sample lists about 120,000 clones; 70% to 85% were detected once. The ten largest account for over 2.5% of the sample. The material sequenced was PBMCs. These receptors originate from a woman between 50 and 59 years old in good health and CMV-seronegative.

The chain uses TRBV30 and TRBJ1-5; no firm D call. V was shortened by 2 bases and J by 6 bases, with 14 bases between the two germline ends. The CDR3 spans 14 residues. The V gene's germline CDR1 is GTSNPN and CDR2 SVGIG (reference sequence). The CDR3 nucleotides are TGTGCCTGGAGTCTACCAGAGGGCACTCAGCCCCAGCATTTT. Protein product: CAWSLPEGTQPQHF.

The chain joins TRBV7-9 to TRBJ1-4; 11 bases fit TRBD1. CDR3 size: 15 residues. V dropped 3 bases and J dropped 5; count of bases not matched to a gene: 2. Per the germline V gene, CDR1 is SEHNR and CDR2 is FQNEAQ (reference sequence). For the CDR3, the DNA is TGTGCCAGCAGCTTCTGGGACAGGGGGAATGAAAAACTGTTTTTT. This gives the protein CASSFWDRGNEKLFF.

A note on this clone: The junction and the germline gene differ at one end; a read error may be behind it. This chain links TRBV7-9 with TRBJ1-2; no clear D. Germline CDR1 is SEHNR and CDR2 is FQNEAQ (reference sequence). The CDR3 has 17 amino acids. In nucleotides, the CDR3 is TGTTCCAGCAGCTTAGTTAGATCAACAGCTTCCAACTATGGCTACACCTTC. Its protein product is CSSSLVRSTASNYGYTF.

J is TRBJ2-7 and V is TRBV5-1, with a possible D match to TRBD1 (5 bases). The CDR3 is made up of 14 amino acids. V shed 2 bases and J shed 4 bases, with 13 bases lying between them. Germline CDR1 is SGHRS and CDR2 is YFSETQ. The CDR3 loop is CASSFDQGRYEQYF. The CDR3 nucleotides are TGCGCCAGCAGCTTCGACCAGGGTCGATACGAGCAGTACTTC. The full variable domain, rest sourced from reference TRBV5-1 and TRBJ2-7, is KAGVTQTPRYLIKTRGQQVTLSCSPISGHRSVSWYQQTPGQGLQFLFEYFSETQRNKGNFPGRFSGRQFSNSRSEMNVSTLELGDSALYLCASSFDQGRYEQYFGPGTRLTVT.

This clone was recorded once. The chain uses TRBV4-3 and TRBJ2-7; 11 nucleotides agree with TRBD2. Germline assignment: CDR1 LGHNA and CDR2 YSLEER. After removal of 3 bases from V and 4 bases from J, the junction contained 8 bases not matched to a gene. The CDR3 loop spans 16 amino acids. This CDR3 reads CASSQDAGTSGYEQYF. The CDR3 nucleotides are TGCGCCAGCAGCCAGGACGCCGGGACTAGCGGATACGAGCAGTACTTC.

A note on this clone: The same CDR3 arises from other DNA sequences in this sample as well. J is TRBJ2-2 and V is TRBV5-1; D gene unclear. The germline V gene encodes CDR1 SGHRS and CDR2 YFSETQ. Trimming took 0 bases from V and 1 from J, leaving 4 bases between them. CDR3 length: 14 residues. In DNA, the CDR3 is TGCGCCAGCAGCTTGGGACAGAACACCGGGGAGCTGTTTTTT. Amino acids: CASSLGQNTGELFF.

With regard to this clone: Relative to the germline gene, one junction end is altered; a read error may explain this. The chain has TRBV7-9 and TRBJ1-2, with TRBD1 as a possible D gene (6 bases). The CDR3 is 15 amino acids. The germline CDR1 and CDR2 sequences are SEHNR and FQNEAQ (reference sequence). CDR3 amino acids: CSSSSEQGWNYGYTF. In nucleotides, the CDR3 is TGTTCCAGCAGCTCCGAACAGGGTTGGAACTATGGCTACACCTTC.